Given below is one TCR beta chain in context. Its antigen is as yet unknown. This entry comes from a study of shared clonotypes between healthy human individuals. Study observations and caveats: Four donors had roughly 5% of their naive CD4 clonotypes in common. Although depth was large, rarefaction showed that sequencing of the sorted subsets was incomplete.

The study drew its donors from healthy HIV-negative adults without recent acute infections or vaccinations. The CDR3 consists of 15 residues. Germline V lookup: CDR1 SEHNR, CDR2 FQNEAQ (reference sequence). With 0 bases clipped from V and 5 bases from J, the junction kept 3 bases outside the gene matches. A roughly 200 ng quantity of DNA, 29,000 or so T cell genomes, went into the sorted-subset replicate PCRs. Measured with immunoSEQ multiplex PCR; TCRdb has only the in-frame clones, and not every one. The table has more than 550,000 clones, 72% seen once. The rearrangement links TRBV7-9 to TRBJ2-3; 9 nucleotides match TRBD1. Sequencing was done on a sample of memory CD4+ T cells sorted from blood. Subset of the sample: CD45RA-negative fraction. This sequence originates from a woman aged 30 to 39 in good health. CDR3 residues: CASSLAVGQGDTQYF. Written as DNA, the CDR3 is TGTGCCAGCAGCTTAGCGGTGGGACAGGGAGATACGCAGTATTTT.